The rows below give T cell receptor beta chains drawn from one sample of a study of tumor and adjacent non-tumor tissue in lung cancer. Each CDR3 protein is one row after TCRdb ran MiXCR on the multiplex PCR reads. The table lists tens of thousands of distinct CDR3 sequences, approximately 71% of them singletons. The sample taken for sequencing was distant non-tumor lung tissue. The receptors originated from a woman aged 45-65 years with non-small cell lung cancer. The CDR3 runs from the conserved cysteine through the conserved F or W. D genes are given only for firm matches. Size is omitted from some rows. Given values are once, few, many or a class for expanded clones.

cdr3_aa,cdr3_nt,clone_size,j_call,v_call,d_call
CASSLNNNEQFF,TGTGCCAGCAGCCTCAACAACAATGAGCAGTTCTTC,NA,TRBJ2-1,TRBV11-2,NA
CASSYSWANTYEHHF,TGTGCCAGCAGTTACTCGTGGGCCAACACCTACGAGCATCACTTC,NA,TRBJ2-7,TRBV6-2/TRBV6-3,NA
CASSYSESVHTGELFF,TGTGCCAGCAGTTATAGTGAGAGCGTGCACACCGGGGAGCTGTTTTTT,few,TRBJ2-2,TRBV6-4,NA
CASMGLPDDQFF,TGTGCTAGCATGGGACTACCCGACGATCAGTTCTTC,NA,TRBJ2-1,TRBV11-2,TRBD2
CSVLLGLGFVNIQYF,TGCAGCGTGCTGCTGGGGTTGGGGTTTGTTAACATTCAGTACTTC,medium-sized,TRBJ2-4,TRBV29-1,NA
CSALDSGSGDEQFF,TGCAGTGCCCTGGACAGCGGGAGTGGTGATGAGCAGTTCTTC,NA,TRBJ2-1,TRBV20-1,TRBD2
CASSLNKLVEQFF,TGTGCCAGCAGCTTAAACAAATTAGTGGAGCAGTTCTTC,NA,TRBJ2-1,TRBV7-3,NA
CSATPRGNGQFF,TGCAGTGCTACCCCGCGTGGGAATGGGCAGTTCTTC,NA,TRBJ2-1,TRBV20-1,NA
CSAPTNVRTYYDEQFF,TGTAGCGCCCCGACTAACGTGAGGACCTACTACGATGAGCAGTTCTTC,NA,TRBJ2-1,TRBV29-1,NA
CASTLTLPGRTPGEQFF,TGTGCCAGTACCTTAACCCTTCCGGGACGGACGCCGGGGGAGCAGTTCTTC,NA,TRBJ2-1,TRBV11-2,NA
CSARKTGRVIQYF,TGCAGTGCTAGAAAGACAGGTCGGGTCATTCAGTACTTC,many,TRBJ2-4,TRBV20-1,NA
CASSLAAGTGMQYF,TGTGCCAGCAGCTTAGCGGCCGGGACAGGTATGCAGTATTTT,once,TRBJ2-3,TRBV11-1,TRBD1
CPSSLGQQETQYF,TGTCCCAGCAGCTTGGGACAACAAGAGACCCAGTACTTC,NA,TRBJ2-5,TRBV5-6,NA
CVNSLELALEQYF,TGTGTCAACAGTTTAGAACTAGCACTCGAGCAGTACTTC,NA,TRBJ2-7,TRBV12-3/TRBV12-4,NA
CPSSQGLRTGTGELFF,TGCCCCAGCAGCCAAGGCTTGCGGACGGGCACCGGGGAGCTGTTTTTT,NA,TRBJ2-2,TRBV4-1,NA
CASSRRTRSGESQYF,TGTGCCAGCAGCCGGCGGACAAGGTCTGGGGAGTCCCAGTACTTC,NA,TRBJ2-5,TRBV6-1,NA
CTSSWGRGNQPQHF,TGTACCAGCAGTTGGGGGAGGGGCAACCAGCCCCAGCATTTT,few,TRBJ1-5,TRBV28,NA
CASSQVSWTDRINYGYTF,TGCGCCAGCAGCCAAGTTAGTTGGACGGACCGCATAAACTATGGCTACACCTTC,NA,TRBJ1-2,TRBV4-3,NA
CASSADRTYERYF,TGTGCCAGCAGCGCTGACAGAACCTACGAGCGTTACTTC,NA,TRBJ2-7,TRBV11-1,NA
CSVDSREATDTQYF,TGCAGCGTCGATAGCCGGGAGGCCACAGATACGCAGTATTTT,NA,TRBJ2-3,TRBV29-1,TRBD2
CASGSGTGRTYEQYF,TGTGCCAGCGGCTCGGGGACGGGCAGGACCTACGAGCAGTACTTC,NA,TRBJ2-7,TRBV11-2,NA
CAWSKSSGERFF,TGTGCCTGGAGTAAATCTAGCGGAGAGCGGTTCTTC,once,TRBJ2-1,TRBV30,TRBD2
CTSTKEAYFAANVLTF,TGTACCAGCACCAAGGAGGCGTACTTTGCGGCCAACGTCCTGACTTTC,once,TRBJ2-6,TRBV6-6,NA
CTSSLYTGGPLESQYF,TGTACCAGCAGCTTGTACACGGGAGGACCACTCGAGAGCCAGTACTTC,NA,TRBJ2-5,TRBV5-4,TRBD2
CASSPGLANYEQYF,TGTGCCAGCAGTCCGGGACTAGCGAACTACGAGCAGTACTTC,medium-sized,TRBJ2-7,TRBV6-5,TRBD2
CASSLTANTDTQYF,TGTGCCAGCAGCTTGACAGCTAACACAGATACGCAGTATTTT,NA,TRBJ2-3,TRBV5-5,NA
CAISGASGNIRAYNEQFF,TGTGCCATCAGTGGGGCTAGCGGGAACATCCGAGCGTACAATGAGCAGTTCTTC,NA,TRBJ2-1,TRBV10-3,TRBD2
CSAWRRGTGELFF,TGCAGTGCCTGGCGCCGTGGGACCGGGGAGCTGTTTTTT,medium-sized,TRBJ2-2,TRBV20-1,NA
CASLPFNTGELFF,TGTGCCAGCCTCCCCTTTAACACCGGGGAGCTGTTTTTT,many,TRBJ2-2,TRBV6-1,NA
CASSSVVRINQETQYF,TGTGCCAGCAGTAGCGTTGTGCGGATAAACCAAGAGACCCAGTACTTC,NA,TRBJ2-5,TRBV28,NA
CASSPRGFNTIYF,TGTGCCAGCAGCCCTCGCGGGTTTAACACCATATATTTT,many,TRBJ1-3,TRBV6-5,NA
CSASRESGDTQYF,TGCAGTGCCAGTCGGGAGTCCGGAGATACGCAGTATTTT,NA,TRBJ2-3,TRBV20-1,NA
CNVEIQTTYNEQFF,TGCAACGTTGAAATACAGACCACCTACAATGAGCAGTTCTTT,once,TRBJ2-1,TRBV29-1,NA
CSVIGGGGYGYTF,TGCAGTGTGATAGGGGGCGGTGGGTATGGCTACACCTTC,few,TRBJ1-2,TRBV29-1,TRBD1
CASSSRAAGQNSIRHQHF,TGTGCCAGCAGCTCGCGGGCGGCAGGACAAAATAGCATTCGGCACCAGCATTTT,NA,TRBJ1-5,TRBV6-5,NA
CAWSVPNGIEFGAFF,TGTGCCTGGAGTGTACCCAACGGGATCGAATTCGGAGCTTTCTTT,NA,TRBJ1-1,TRBV30,NA
CASRDLIVARKSSYEQYF,TGTGCCAGCAGGGACCTCATTGTCGCGAGAAAAAGTTCCTACGAGCAGTACTTC,many,TRBJ2-7,TRBV28,NA
CSVRDWRIGELFF,TGCAGTGTTAGAGATTGGAGGATCGGGGAGCTGTTTTTT,NA,TRBJ2-2,TRBV20-1,NA
CASSSTGTPDNEQFF,TGTGCCAGCAGCTCAACCGGGACGCCAGACAATGAGCAGTTCTTC,large,TRBJ2-1,TRBV12-3/TRBV12-4,NA
CASSLAGGTFYEQYF,TGTGCCAGCAGTTTGGCAGGTGGGACCTTCTACGAGCAGTACTTC,many,TRBJ2-7,TRBV12-3/TRBV12-4,NA